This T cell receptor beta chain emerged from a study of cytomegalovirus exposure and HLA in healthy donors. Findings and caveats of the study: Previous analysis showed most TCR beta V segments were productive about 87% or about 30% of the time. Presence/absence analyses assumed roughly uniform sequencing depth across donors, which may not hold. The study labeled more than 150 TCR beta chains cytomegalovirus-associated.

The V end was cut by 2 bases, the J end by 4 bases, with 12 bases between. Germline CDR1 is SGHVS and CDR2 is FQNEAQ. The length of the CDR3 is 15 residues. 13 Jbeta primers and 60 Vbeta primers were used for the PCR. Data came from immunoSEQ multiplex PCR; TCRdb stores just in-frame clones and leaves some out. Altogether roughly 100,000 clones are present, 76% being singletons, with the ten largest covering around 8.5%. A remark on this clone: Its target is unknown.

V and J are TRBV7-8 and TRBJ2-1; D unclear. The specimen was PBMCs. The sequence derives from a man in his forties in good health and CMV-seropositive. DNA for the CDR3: TGTGCCAGCAGCTTAAGTTGGCTCTTATACAATGAGCAGTTCTTC. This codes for CASSLSWLLYNEQFF.